This T cell receptor beta chain originates from a study of blood T cell repertoires in COVID-19. Study-wide context: Acute and convalescent COVID-19 samples came from the United States, Italy and Spain. The analysed material was cDNA or gDNA that came from T cells, B-cell-depleted T cells, or PBMCs.

The length of the CDR3 is 15 residues. Trimming at V came to 1 base and at J to 2 bases, leaving 2 bases not matched to a gene. CDR1 and CDR2 (germline): SGHAT, FQNNGV. Allocation to cohorts depended on clinical history reported by the participants. The recovered donors of Cohort 3 showed two negative PCRs, clearance, or symptom resolution. Data came from immunoSEQ multiplex PCR; TCRdb stores just in-frame clones and leaves some out. The sample holds around 230,000 clones; approximately 75% are singletons and the top ten take approximately 8.7%. The clonotype was recovered from a man aged 40-49 years who had recovered from COVID-19. This chain uses TRBV11-2 with TRBJ2-3; 8 bases fit TRBD1. Material for sequencing was PBMCs or T cells enriched from blood (not recorded which). CDR3 nucleotide sequence: TGTGCCAGCAGCTTAGGACAGGGGCTCACAGATACGCAGTATTTT. Translating gives CASSLGQGLTDTQYF.